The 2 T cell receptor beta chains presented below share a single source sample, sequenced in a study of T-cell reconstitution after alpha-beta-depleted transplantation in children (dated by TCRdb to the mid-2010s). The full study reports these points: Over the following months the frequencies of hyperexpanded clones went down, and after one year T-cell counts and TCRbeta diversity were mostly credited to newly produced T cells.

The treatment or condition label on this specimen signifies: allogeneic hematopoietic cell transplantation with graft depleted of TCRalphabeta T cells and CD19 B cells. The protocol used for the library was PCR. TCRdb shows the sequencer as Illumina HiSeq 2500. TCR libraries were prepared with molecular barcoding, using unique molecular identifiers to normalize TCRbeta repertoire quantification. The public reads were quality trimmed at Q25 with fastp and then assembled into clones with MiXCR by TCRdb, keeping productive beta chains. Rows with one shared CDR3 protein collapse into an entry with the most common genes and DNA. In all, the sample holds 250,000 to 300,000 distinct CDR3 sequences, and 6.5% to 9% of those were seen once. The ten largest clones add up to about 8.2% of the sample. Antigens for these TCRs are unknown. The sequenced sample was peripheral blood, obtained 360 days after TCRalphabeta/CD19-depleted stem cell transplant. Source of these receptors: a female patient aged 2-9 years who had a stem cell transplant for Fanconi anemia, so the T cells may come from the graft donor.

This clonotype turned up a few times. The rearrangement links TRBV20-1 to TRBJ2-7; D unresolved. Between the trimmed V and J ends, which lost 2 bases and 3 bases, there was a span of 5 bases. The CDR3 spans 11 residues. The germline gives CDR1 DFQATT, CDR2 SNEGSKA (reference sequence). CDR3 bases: TGCAGTGCTAGAAAGCTCTACGAGCAGTACTTC. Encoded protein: CSARKLYEQYF.

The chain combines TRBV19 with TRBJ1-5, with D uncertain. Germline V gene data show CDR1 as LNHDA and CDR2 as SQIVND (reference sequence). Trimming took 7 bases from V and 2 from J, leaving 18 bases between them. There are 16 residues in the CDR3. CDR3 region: CASTALLEEGNQPQHF. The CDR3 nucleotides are TGTGCCAGTACCGCCCTGTTGGAGGAAGGCAATCAGCCCCAGCATTTT.